The 32 T cell receptor beta chains in this list originate from one sample, sequenced in a study of cytomegalovirus exposure and HLA in healthy donors. PCR involved 60 Vbeta and 13 Jbeta primers. Assay: immunoSEQ multiplex PCR; the TCRdb copy retains only in-frame clones and omits some. Of fewer than 120,000 clones listed, about 90% are singletons. Source material: PBMCs. Every receptor here comes from a man aged 35-49 years in good health and CMV-seronegative.

Only one count was recorded for this clone. This rearrangement joins TRBV14 to TRBJ1-1; D might be TRBD1 (5 bases). Germline CDR1 is SGHDN and CDR2 is FVKESK. Trimming removed 1 base at V and 1 base at J, with 10 bases between. The CDR3 loop spans 15 amino acids. The CDR3 DNA is TGTGCCAGCAGCCAAGCAGGGTCGGGGAACACTGAAGCTTTCTTT. This sequence encodes CASSQAGSGNTEAFF.

CDR3 sequence reads: CASRGTGFHTIYF. As DNA, the CDR3 is TGTGCCAGTAGAGGGACAGGGTTTCACACCATATATTTT. The chain has TRBV19 and TRBJ1-3; 9 bases match TRBD1. V lost 6 bases to trimming and J lost 8 bases; unmatched junction nucleotides: 5. CDR1 is LNHDA, CDR2 SQIVND, per germline (reference sequence). This CDR3 spans 13 amino acids.

The rearrangement uses TRBV12-5 and TRBJ2-5; 16 nucleotides line up with TRBD2. This CDR3 is built from 17 residues. CDR1 and CDR2 (germline): LGHNT, FRNRAP. V gave up 6 bases and J gave up 3 bases; unmatched junction bases: 7. The DNA for the CDR3 is TGTGCTAGTGGCCCGGGACTAGCGGGGGGGACGGAAGAGACCCAGTACTTC. Encoded protein: CASGPGLAGGTEETQYF. The full variable domain, rest sourced from reference TRBV12-5 and TRBJ2-5, is DARVTQTPRHKVTEMGQEVTMRCQPILGHNTVFWYRQTMMQGLELLAYFRNRAPLDDSGMPKDRFSAEMPDATLATLKIQPSEPRDSAVYFCASGPGLAGGTEETQYFGPGTRLLVL.

V and J are TRBV5-1 and TRBJ2-5, with 8 bases fitting TRBD1. J lost 5 bases, V lost 0 bases, and 6 bases had no gene match. This CDR3 has 15 amino acids. Germline assignment: CDR1 SGHRS and CDR2 YFSETQ. CDR3 in DNA: TGCGCCAGCAGCTTGGTGCAGGGGGCTCTGGAGACCCAGTACTTC. This sequence encodes CASSLVQGALETQYF.

V usage is TRBV6-6 and J usage is TRBJ1-5; D not resolved. Trimming removed 0 bases from V and 6 bases from J, with 3 bases in between. Germline loops: CDR1 MNHNY, CDR2 SVGAGI (reference sequence). The CDR3 loop spans 12 amino acids. CDR3 sequence reads: CASSYSAQPQHF. CDR3 in DNA: TGTGCCAGCAGTTACTCGGCTCAGCCCCAGCATTTT.

The chain is built from TRBV5-1 and TRBJ2-3; D gene ambiguous. The CDR3 sequence is 13 residues long. V was shortened by 2 bases and J by 2 bases, with 6 bases between the two germline ends. CDR1 is SGHRS and CDR2 is YFSETQ in the germline V gene. The CDR3 here is CASSLSYTDTQYF. For the CDR3, the DNA is TGCGCCAGCAGCTTATCTTACACAGATACGCAGTATTTT.

This rearrangement joins TRBV19 to TRBJ2-5, with D possibly matching TRBD2 (5 bases). Trimming removed 5 bases at V and 3 bases at J, with 10 bases between. The germline CDR1 and CDR2 sequences are LNHDA and SQIVND (reference sequence). The CDR3 contains 13 residues. The CDR3 spells CASSADFEETQYF. In DNA, the CDR3 is TGTGCCAGTAGTGCGGACTTCGAAGAGACCCAGTACTTC.

The chain couples TRBV6-6 to TRBJ1-5, with a weak D call TRBD1 (6 bases). V was trimmed by 4 bases and J by 4 bases, leaving 11 bases between them. Per germline, CDR1 MNHNY and CDR2 SVGAGI (reference sequence). The CDR3 has 14 amino acids. The CDR3 loop is CASSSGGLNQPQHF. DNA for the CDR3: TGTGCCAGCAGTTCGGGGGGGCTTAATCAGCCCCAGCATTTT.

The V and J genes are TRBV5-4 and TRBJ2-7; D gene ambiguous. In germline, CDR1 is SGHNT, CDR2 YYREEE (reference sequence). Between the trimmed V and J ends, which lost 2 bases and 0 bases, there was a span of 6 bases. CDR3 length: 13 amino acids. The CDR3 DNA reads as TGTGCCAGCAGCTTCAGGAACTCCTACGAGCAGTACTTC. Protein product: CASSFRNSYEQYF.

This clone occurred once. This chain connects TRBV6-5 to TRBJ1-6, with TRBD1 identical over 10 bases. Per germline, CDR1 MNHEY and CDR2 SVGAGI. The ends lost 2 bases at V and 10 bases at J; junction bases unmatched: 5. CDR3 length equals 15 residues. For the CDR3, the DNA is TGTGCCAGCAGTTACCAGGGACAGGGGAAATCACCCCTCCACTTT. Its protein product is CASSYQGQGKSPLHF.

The V gene is TRBV6-5, the J gene TRBJ2-1, with D unclear. V was clipped by 5 bases and J by 3 bases, with 8 bases between them. In germline, CDR1 is MNHEY, CDR2 SVGAGI. The CDR3 length is 13 residues. CDR3 bases: TGTGCCAGCAGTCAAACACACTACAATGAGCAGTTCTTC. Translated: CASSQTHYNEQFF.

J is TRBJ1-4 and V is TRBV5-4; the match to TRBD1 covers 9 bases. CDR3 length: 15 residues. Germline CDR1 and CDR2: SGHNT and YYREEE (reference sequence). Losses at the gene ends were 4 bases for V and 7 bases for J; bases not matched to a gene: 8. The CDR3 region is CASSETGTGFEKLFF. The CDR3 DNA reads as TGTGCCAGCAGCGAAACCGGGACAGGGTTTGAAAAACTGTTTTTT.

The CDR3 coding sequence is TGTGCCAGCAGCTTGCTGACAGGGAATGAAAAACTGTTTTTT. The encoded protein is CASSLLTGNEKLFF. The gene calls are TRBV7-9 and TRBJ1-4; 7 bases agree with TRBD1. V lost 3 bases to trimming and J lost 5 bases; unmatched junction nucleotides: 3. Germline V gives CDR1 SEHNR, CDR2 FQNEAQ (reference sequence). This CDR3 is built from 14 residues.

This chain uses TRBV9 with TRBJ2-7, with 7 bases fitting TRBD2. The V segment lost 4 bases and the J segment 4 bases; nucleotides outside the gene matches: 14. In germline, CDR1 is SGDLS, CDR2 YYNGEE. The CDR3 sequence is 16 residues long. The CDR3 bases are TGTGCCAGCAGCACCCCTAGGGGCGGGGGTAATTACGAGCAGTACTTC. Encoded protein: CASSTPRGGGNYEQYF.

This clone came up a few times. The chain has TRBV19 and TRBJ2-2, with D unclear. Germline CDR1 is LNHDA and CDR2 is SQIVND (reference sequence). V was trimmed by 9 bases and J by 6 bases, leaving 23 bases between them. The CDR3 runs 16 residues. DNA of the CDR3: TGTGCCAGCTCCCCCGGGTTCGGGTTAATCTCCGGGGAGCTGTTTTTT. Translating gives CASSPGFGLISGELFF.

V usage is TRBV28 and J usage is TRBJ1-1; 10 bases line up with TRBD1. CDR1 and CDR2 from the germline V gene are MDHEN and SYDVKM. V gave up 6 bases and J gave up 4 bases; unmatched junction bases: 5. The CDR3 is 14 amino acids. The CDR3 DNA sequence: TGTGCCAGCAGCTTGACAGGGGGCATCACTGAAGCTTTCTTT. This sequence encodes CASSLTGGITEAFF.

The CDR3: CASSSLHNEQFF. In DNA, the CDR3 is TGTGCCAGCAGTTCCCTCCACAATGAGCAGTTCTTC. The J gene is TRBJ2-1, the V gene TRBV28; D call uncertain. Trimming took 4 bases from V and 5 from J, leaving 6 bases between them. From germline, CDR1 is MDHEN and CDR2 SYDVKM. CDR3 size: 12 residues. Supplemented by reference TRBV28 and TRBJ2-1, the full variable domain reads DVKVTQSSRYLVKRTGEKVFLECVQDMDHENMFWYRQDPGLGLRLIYFSYDVKMKEKGDIPEGYSVSREKKERFSLILESASTNQTSMYLCASSSLHNEQFFGPGTRLTVL.

The chain employs TRBV2 and TRBJ2-2; 7 bases agree with TRBD1. The CDR3 contains 14 residues. J gave up 4 bases and V 5 bases, and 4 bases lay outside the gene matches. Per the germline V gene, CDR1 is SNHLY and CDR2 is FYNNEI. This chain's CDR3 is CASSPGTATGELFF. In DNA, the CDR3 is TGTGCCAGCAGTCCCGGGACAGCCACCGGGGAGCTGTTTTTT.

The rearrangement uses TRBV5-1 and TRBJ2-7, with 7 bases aligning to TRBD1. V lost 4 bases and J lost 6; bases outside the gene matches: 7. Germline CDR1 and CDR2: SGHRS and YFSETQ. The CDR3 runs 13 residues. DNA for the CDR3: TGCGCCAGCAGCCTCCTGACAGGGAGCGAGCAGTACTTC. The encoded protein is CASSLLTGSEQYF.

The genes are TRBV9 and TRBJ1-5, with a tentative D call TRBD1 (5 bases). This CDR3 has 15 residues. Per the germline V gene, CDR1 is SGDLS and CDR2 is YYNGEE. Between the trimmed V and J ends, which lost 0 bases and 7 bases, there was a span of 14 bases. The chain's CDR3 is CASSVALGGDQPQHF. CDR3 DNA sequence: TGTGCCAGCAGCGTAGCTCTGGGGGGGGACCAGCCCCAGCATTTT.

V and J are TRBV2 and TRBJ1-5; no clear D. Trimming left V 5 bases short and J 6 bases short, with 11 bases between. This CDR3 has 13 amino acids. Germline loops: CDR1 SNHLY, CDR2 FYNNEI. The chain's CDR3 is CASSLLFFQPQHF. The CDR3 coding sequence is TGTGCCAGCAGTCTCCTTTTCTTTCAGCCCCAGCATTTT.

The chain recombines TRBV4-2 with TRBJ1-4; unclear D gene. The CDR3 runs to 14 residues. Germline CDR1 LGHNA, CDR2 YNFKEQ. The germline V and J ends were trimmed by 0 bases and 4 bases, with 6 bases remaining between them. CDR3 region: CASSQDVRNEKLFF. The CDR3 DNA reads as TGTGCCAGCAGCCAAGATGTGCGTAATGAAAAACTGTTTTTT.

The chain links TRBV30 to TRBJ1-6; D ambiguous. Deletions cut 1 base from V and 6 bases from J, with 13 bases between. This CDR3 is 15 amino acids long. Germline CDR1 is GTSNPN and CDR2 is SVGIG (reference sequence). Written as DNA, the CDR3 is TGTGCCTGGAGTGGAGGTCTACGGGTTAATTCACCCCTCCACTTT. Residues: CAWSGGLRVNSPLHF.

This chain uses TRBV7-9 with TRBJ2-7; D perhaps matches TRBD2 (6 bases). The CDR3 totals 12 residues. V was trimmed by 1 base and J by 9 bases, leaving 10 bases between them. Germline V CDR1 and CDR2: SEHNR, FQNEAQ (reference sequence). The CDR3 reads CASSLVEGMQYF. The CDR3 region has the DNA TGTGCCAGCAGCTTAGTGGAGGGGATGCAGTACTTC.

V usage is TRBV5-1 and J usage is TRBJ2-1, with TRBD2 matching 11 bases. CDR3 length equals 19 residues. CDR1 and CDR2 from the germline V gene are SGHRS and YFSETQ. The V and J ends lost 0 bases and 0 bases, in that order; junction bases with no gene match: 8. CDR3 in amino acids: CASSLVGLAGGASYNEQFF. CDR3 sequence (DNA): TGCGCCAGCAGCTTGGTCGGCCTAGCGGGGGGAGCCTCCTACAATGAGCAGTTCTTC.

The DNA for the CDR3 is TGTGCCAGCAGCTCCGCCGGGGGGGCGGGCAATGAGCAGTTCTTC. Translation: CASSSAGGAGNEQFF. The chain has TRBV5-6 and TRBJ2-1; 8 bases agree with TRBD2. V was pared by 3 bases and J by 6 bases, with 8 bases of the junction left unmatched. Germline CDR1 is SGHDT and CDR2 is YYEEEE. The CDR3 consists of 15 residues.

The sample holds a few counts of this clone. The rearrangement links TRBV7-9 to TRBJ1-1, with TRBD1 matching over 8 bases. J lost 4 bases, V lost 5 bases, and 3 bases had no gene match. This CDR3 has 13 amino acids. Germline V gene data show CDR1 as SEHNR and CDR2 as FQNEAQ (reference sequence). The CDR3 spells CASSPGQVTEAFF. CDR3 DNA sequence: TGTGCCAGCAGCCCGGGACAGGTCACTGAAGCTTTCTTT.

The rearrangement uses TRBV6-1 and TRBJ2-3, with 7 nucleotides matching TRBD2. Per the germline V gene, CDR1 is MNHNS and CDR2 is SASEGT. J gave up 4 bases and V 5 bases, and 6 bases lay outside the gene matches. There are 14 residues in the CDR3. This CDR3 reads CASSSQRGADTQYF. CDR3 in DNA: TGTGCCAGCAGTAGCCAGCGGGGAGCAGATACGCAGTATTTT.

The chain uses TRBV29-1 and TRBJ1-1, with D perhaps TRBD1 (6 bases). Germline V gene data show CDR1 as SQVTM and CDR2 as ANQGSEA. The CDR3 is 13 residues long. V lost 7 bases and J 0 bases, leaving 12 bases between the germline ends. The chain's CDR3 is CSAGQQLNTEAFF. The CDR3 DNA follows: TGCAGCGCTGGACAGCAGTTGAACACTGAAGCTTTCTTT.

This rearrangement joins TRBV5-1 to TRBJ1-2, with D perhaps TRBD1 (5 bases). Trimming cost V 0 bases and J 8 bases, with 17 bases left between them. The CDR3 length is 15 residues. Germline V CDR1 and CDR2: SGHRS, YFSETQ. CDR3: CASSLVGGGEHGYTF. CDR3 DNA: TGCGCCAGCAGCTTGGTTGGCGGGGGTGAGCACGGCTACACCTTC.

In this sample, this clone turned up once. This chain joins TRBV11-2 and TRBJ2-4; TRBD1 matches at 9 bases. There are 16 residues in the CDR3. The trim removed 4 bases at V and 4 bases at J, leaving 8 bases unmatched. Looked up from germline, CDR1 is SGHAT and CDR2 is FQNNGV. CDR3 sequence reads: CASSSAGQGRKNIQYF. The CDR3 bases are TGTGCCAGCAGCTCCGCGGGACAGGGCCGAAAAAACATTCAGTACTTC.

In this sample, this clone turned up a few times. This chain connects TRBV5-1 to TRBJ1-3, with 7 bases aligning to TRBD1. The CDR3 has 17 amino acids. The V segment lost 0 bases and the J segment 0 bases; nucleotides outside the gene matches: 6. CDR1 SGHRS and CDR2 YFSETQ come from the germline V gene. CDR3 sequence: CASSLEGQLRSGNTIYF. The CDR3 DNA reads TGCGCCAGCAGCTTGGAGGGACAGTTACGCTCTGGAAACACCATATATTTT.